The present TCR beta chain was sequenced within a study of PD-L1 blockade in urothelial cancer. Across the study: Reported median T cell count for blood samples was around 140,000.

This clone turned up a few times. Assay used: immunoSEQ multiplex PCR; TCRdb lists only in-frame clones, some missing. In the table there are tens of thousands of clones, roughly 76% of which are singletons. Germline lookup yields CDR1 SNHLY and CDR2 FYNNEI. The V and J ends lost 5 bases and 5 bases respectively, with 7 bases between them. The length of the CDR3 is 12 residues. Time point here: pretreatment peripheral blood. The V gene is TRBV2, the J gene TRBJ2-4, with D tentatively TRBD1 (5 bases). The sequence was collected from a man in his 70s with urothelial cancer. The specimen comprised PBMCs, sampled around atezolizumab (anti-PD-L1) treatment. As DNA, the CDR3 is TGTGCCAGCAGTTTGGGGCAAAACATTCAGTACTTC. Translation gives CASSLGQNIQYF.